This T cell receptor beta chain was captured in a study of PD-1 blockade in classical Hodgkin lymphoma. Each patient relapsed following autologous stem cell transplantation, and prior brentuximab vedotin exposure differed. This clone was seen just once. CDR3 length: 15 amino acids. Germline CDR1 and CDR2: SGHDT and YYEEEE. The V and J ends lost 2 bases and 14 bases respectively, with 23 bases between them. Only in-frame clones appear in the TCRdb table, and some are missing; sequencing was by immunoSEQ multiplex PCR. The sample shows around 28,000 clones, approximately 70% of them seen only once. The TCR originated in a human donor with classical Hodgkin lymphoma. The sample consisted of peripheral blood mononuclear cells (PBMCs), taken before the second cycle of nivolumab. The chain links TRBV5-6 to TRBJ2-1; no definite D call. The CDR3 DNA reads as TGTGCCAGCAGCTTACTCCACAGCCTCCCCGACAAGGAGTTCTTC. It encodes CASSLLHSLPDKEFF.